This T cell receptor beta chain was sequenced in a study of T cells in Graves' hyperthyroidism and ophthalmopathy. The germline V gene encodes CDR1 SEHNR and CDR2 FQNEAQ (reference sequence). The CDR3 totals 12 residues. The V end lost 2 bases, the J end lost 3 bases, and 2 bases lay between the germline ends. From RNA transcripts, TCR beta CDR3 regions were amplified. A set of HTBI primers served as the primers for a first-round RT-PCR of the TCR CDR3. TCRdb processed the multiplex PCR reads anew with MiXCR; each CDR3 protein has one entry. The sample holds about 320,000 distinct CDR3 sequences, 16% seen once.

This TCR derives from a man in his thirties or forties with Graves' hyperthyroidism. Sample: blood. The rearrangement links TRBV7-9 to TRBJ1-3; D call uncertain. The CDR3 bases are TGTGCCAGCAGCTTAAATGGAAACACCATATATTTT. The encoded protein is CASSLNGNTIYF.